The T cell receptor beta chain under discussion was sequenced for a study of blood T cell repertoires in COVID-19. Study in general: Spain, Italy and the United States supplied samples that represented acute and convalescent COVID-19. Sample material is recorded as cDNA or gDNA derived from T cells, B-cell-depleted T cells, or PBMCs.

The CDR3 totals 13 residues. The V segment lost 6 bases and the J segment 7 bases; nucleotides outside the gene matches: 1. Germline loops: CDR1 LNHDA, CDR2 SQIVND (reference sequence). In the original processing: Reference gene primer amplification gave nucleated cell count estimates. The table came from immunoSEQ multiplex PCR; TCRdb's copy has only in-frame clones and leaves some out. The DNA was the basis for D and trimming; V, J and clone size are from that table. This table has tens of thousands of clones, 83% appearing once. In its sample, this clone was seen once. The sequence was obtained from a woman aged 55-69 years with acute or convalescent COVID-19. The chain couples TRBV19 to TRBJ1-6; 9 bases are a match to TRBD1. The specimen sequenced was peripheral blood. CDR3 protein: CASRGTGNSPLHF. The CDR3 region has the DNA TGTGCCAGTAGGGGGACAGGGAATTCACCCCTCCACTTT.